Following are 16 T cell receptor beta chains from one sample sequenced in a study of PD-L1 blockade in urothelial cancer. The time point: pretreatment peripheral blood. Here immunoSEQ multiplex PCR was the method, and the copy in TCRdb shows in-frame clones only, minus some. The sample lists 90,000 to 100,000 clones, around 90% occurring once. Here the sequenced sample was PBMCs, taken around atezolizumab (anti-PD-L1) treatment. The receptors stem from a man between 60 and 75 years old with urothelial cancer.

The table lists this clone with a count of one. The chain carries TRBV7-3 and TRBJ2-1; D uncertain. The V gene's germline CDR1 is SGHTA and CDR2 FQGTGA. Trimming took off 5 bases at V and 8 bases at J, with 13 bases between the two ends. The CDR3 covers 13 residues. The CDR3 sequence is CASSQPGTDEQFF. CDR3 sequence (DNA): TGTGCCAGCAGCCAACCAGGCACGGATGAGCAGTTCTTC.

This CDR3 reads CASSQSAQTTYEQYF. DNA of the CDR3: TGCGCCAGCAGCCAATCGGCTCAGACTACCTACGAGCAGTACTTC. The rearrangement uses TRBV4-3 and TRBJ2-7; a weak D match, TRBD2 (5 bases). The CDR3 consists of 15 residues. The V gene's germline CDR1 is LGHNA and CDR2 YSLEER. V was shortened by 2 bases and J by 2 bases, with 13 bases between the two germline ends.

Of note for this clone: One junction end does not reproduce the germline sequence, and a read error may be involved. The chain joins TRBV6-6 to TRBJ2-7, with a weak D call TRBD1 (6 bases). Germline CDR1 reads MNHNY; CDR2 reads SVGAGI (reference sequence). There are 14 residues in the CDR3. The CDR3: CASRYSTGYYEQYF. The CDR3 DNA sequence: TGTGCCAGCAGATACTCGACAGGCTACTACGAGCAGTACTTC.

The chain has TRBV5-6 and TRBJ2-5; D is uncertain. CDR3 size: 12 residues. Germline assignment: CDR1 SGHDT and CDR2 YYEEEE. Trimming took off 2 bases at V and 4 bases at J, with 6 bases between the two ends. The DNA for the CDR3 is TGTGCCAGCAGCTTTAGCTTAGAGACCCAGTACTTC. Translation: CASSFSLETQYF.

The chain couples TRBV30 to TRBJ2-5, with D perhaps TRBD1 (5 bases). This CDR3 region has 14 residues. CDR1 GTSNPN and CDR2 SVGIG come from the germline V gene (reference sequence). V lost 0 bases to trimming and J lost 6 bases, with 14 bases between them. The chain's CDR3 is CAWSVLGDQKTQYF. As DNA, the CDR3 is TGTGCCTGGAGTGTTCTAGGGGATCAAAAGACCCAGTACTTC.

CDR3 region: CASSPGTGGGYGYTF. The CDR3 region has the DNA TGTGCCAGCAGCCCAGGGACAGGGGGAGGCTATGGCTACACCTTC. The J gene is TRBJ1-2, the V gene TRBV7-3, with 11 bases identical to TRBD1. Per the germline V gene, CDR1 is SGHTA and CDR2 is FQGTGA. The junction had 6 bases not matched to a gene; V was cut back by 5 bases and J by 4 bases. This CDR3 is built from 15 residues.

This rearrangement joins TRBV15 to TRBJ2-4; tentatively, D is TRBD2 (5 bases). V lost 2 bases to trimming and J lost 8 bases, with 13 bases between them. The germline CDR1 and CDR2 sequences are LNHNV and YYDKDF (reference sequence). CDR3 length equals 14 residues. In DNA form, the CDR3 reads TGTGCCACCAGCAGATCTCCTGTCGGGGACATTCAGTACTTC. Translating it yields CATSRSPVGDIQYF.

The V gene is TRBV7-2, the J gene TRBJ1-2, with 9 bases aligning to TRBD1. V was pared by 0 bases and J by 8 bases, with 4 bases of the junction left unmatched. The CDR3 is 14 amino acids. Germline V gene sequence: CDR1 SGHTA, CDR2 FQGNSA. In DNA, the CDR3 is TGTGCCAGCAGCTTAGCACAGGGGGCTGAGGGCTACACCTTC. This codes for CASSLAQGAEGYTF.

This clone was detected once. V and J are TRBV5-1 and TRBJ2-3; D uncertain. Germline CDR1 is SGHRS and CDR2 is YFSETQ. This CDR3 spans 15 amino acids. Between the trimmed V and J ends, which lost 0 bases and 1 base, there was a span of 9 bases. CDR3 amino acids: CASSLGQFGTDTQYF. CDR3 DNA sequence: TGCGCCAGCAGCTTGGGGCAGTTTGGCACAGATACGCAGTATTTT.

The genes are TRBV20-1 and TRBJ1-1; perhaps TRBD1 as D (5 bases). CDR1 and CDR2 (germline): DFQATT, SNEGSKA (reference sequence). This CDR3 spans 10 amino acids. V dropped 5 bases and J dropped 7 bases, with 8 bases sitting between them. The CDR3 spells CSAPGIEAFF. The CDR3 coding sequence is TGCAGTGCTCCAGGGATTGAAGCTTTCTTT.

This chain joins TRBV28 and TRBJ1-1; D not certain. Germline CDR1 is MDHEN and CDR2 is SYDVKM. The ends were cut back, 3 bases at V and 2 bases at J, with 16 bases in the middle. The CDR3 sequence is 16 residues long. Here the CDR3 DNA reads TGTGCCAGCAGTTTGGTTCCTGGGCCCCTTAACACTGAAGCTTTCTTT. Encoded protein: CASSLVPGPLNTEAFF.

This clone was counted a few times. The chain carries TRBV7-3 and TRBJ1-2, with 7 bases aligning to TRBD1. After removal of 4 bases from V and 6 bases from J, the junction contained 5 bases not matched to a gene. Germline-derived CDR1 and CDR2 are SGHTA and FQGTGA. The CDR3 has 13 residues. This chain's CDR3 is CASSSGTADGYTF. The CDR3 DNA follows: TGTGCCAGCAGCTCGGGGACAGCGGATGGCTACACCTTC.

This clone was counted between two and nine times. The rearrangement links TRBV5-6 to TRBJ1-6; D is ambiguous. Germline lookup yields CDR1 SGHDT and CDR2 YYEEEE. The CDR3 is made up of 14 amino acids. Trimming pared 1 base from V and 2 bases from J, leaving 4 bases between. CDR3 region: CASSLTAYNSPLHF. CDR3 DNA: TGTGCCAGCAGCTTGACAGCCTATAATTCACCCCTCCACTTT.

This chain joins TRBV4-2 and TRBJ2-5; D is perhaps TRBD1 (7 bases). The ends were cut back, 1 base at V and 3 bases at J, with 15 bases in the middle. The CDR3 spans 16 residues. CDR1 is LGHNA and CDR2 is YNFKEQ in the germline V gene. The CDR3 sequence: CASSQGRGTVEETQYF. The CDR3 nucleotides are TGTGCCAGCAGCCAAGGCCGCGGGACAGTCGAAGAGACCCAGTACTTC.

The chain recombines TRBV7-2 with TRBJ2-1; 7 positions agree with TRBD1. CDR1 and CDR2 from the germline V gene are SGHTA and FQGNSA. There are 15 residues in the CDR3. Trimming cost V 5 bases and J 3 bases; bases outside gene matches: 7. The CDR3: CASSTTGSGYNEQFF. CDR3 sequence (DNA): TGTGCCAGCAGCACGACAGGGTCGGGCTACAATGAGCAGTTCTTC.

The chain joins TRBV7-9 to TRBJ2-5; maybe TRBD2 (6 bases). Germline V gene lookup returns CDR1 SEHNR and CDR2 FQNEAQ (reference sequence). The CDR3 sequence is 16 residues long. Trimming took 2 bases from V and 2 from J, leaving 15 bases between them. The CDR3 loop reads CASSLLALLGQETQYF. The CDR3 DNA reads TGTGCCAGCAGCTTACTAGCGCTTTTGGGGCAAGAGACCCAGTACTTC.